What follows are 23 T cell receptor beta chains derived from one specimen sequenced in a study of T cell responses to AZD1222 COVID-19 vaccine. Here immunoSEQ multiplex PCR was the method, and the copy in TCRdb shows in-frame clones only, minus some. The sample records fewer than 150,000 clones, less than 95% being singletons. Sample: peripheral blood, taken on day 0 of AZD1222 vaccination. The receptors were sampled from an adult in good health.

This chain joins TRBV9 and TRBJ2-1; D might be TRBD1 or TRBD2, each matching 5 bases. V lost 0 bases and J 9 bases, leaving 10 bases between the germline ends. The CDR3 loop spans 13 amino acids. Germline V gene sequence: CDR1 SGDLS, CDR2 YYNGEE. CDR3 sequence: CASSVVGGVEQFF. The CDR3 DNA sequence: TGTGCCAGCAGCGTAGTTGGGGGAGTTGAGCAGTTCTTC.

This chain joins TRBV7-9 and TRBJ2-1; TRBD2 aligns across 8 bases. J gave up 6 bases and V 1 base, and 5 bases lay outside the gene matches. The CDR3 length is 15 residues. CDR1 SEHNR and CDR2 FQNEAQ come from the germline V gene (reference sequence). CDR3 amino acids: CASSLGGLAGNEQFF. The CDR3, as DNA: TGTGCCAGCAGCTTAGGTGGACTAGCCGGCAATGAGCAGTTCTTC.

CDR3 loop: CASSHLRQGQTNEKLFF. The CDR3 nucleotides read TGCGCCAGCAGCCATCTCCGGCAGGGTCAAACTAATGAAAAACTGTTTTTT. This rearrangement joins TRBV4-1 to TRBJ1-4, with D maybe TRBD1 (5 bases). Germline CDR1 is MGHRA and CDR2 is YSYEKL. CDR3 length: 17 amino acids. Between the trimmed V and J ends, which lost 3 bases and 1 base, there was a span of 15 bases.

The chain combines TRBV11-3 with TRBJ2-7, with a tentative D call TRBD2 (5 bases). CDR1 is SGHNT and CDR2 is YENEEA in the germline V gene. Trimming left V 7 bases short and J 1 base short, with 17 bases between. This CDR3 region has 15 residues. The CDR3 nucleotides are TGTGCCAGCACCTTTAGGGCCCCGGGGTCCTACGAGCAGTACTTC. Protein product: CASTFRAPGSYEQYF.

The chain uses TRBV15 and TRBJ2-4; D possibly corresponds to TRBD2 (7 bases). V was trimmed by 2 bases and J by 0 bases, leaving 26 bases between them. Per germline, CDR1 LNHNV and CDR2 YYDKDF (reference sequence). The CDR3 sequence is 21 residues long. CDR3 nucleotides: TGTGCCACCAGCAGAAAGAGGGGGGGGCTAGGGCTAGGAATAGCCAAAAACATTCAGTACTTC. The encoded protein is CATSRKRGGLGLGIAKNIQYF.

V gene TRBV19 combines with J gene TRBJ1-3, with TRBD1 matching over 7 bases. The CDR3 loop spans 18 amino acids. CDR1 LNHDA and CDR2 SQIVND come from the germline V gene (reference sequence). V dropped 2 bases and J dropped 0; count of bases not matched to a gene: 10. The CDR3 bases are TGTGCCAGTAGTATAAAGTTAGGGGGCAGCCGCTCTGGAAACACCATATATTTT. Its translation is CASSIKLGGSRSGNTIYF.

The gene calls are TRBV12-3 or TRBV12-4 and TRBJ1-4; maybe TRBD1 (6 bases). This CDR3 comprises 13 residues. V was shortened by 2 bases and J by 8 bases, with 9 bases between the two germline ends. The CDR3 spells CASSLMGQEKLFF. In DNA form, the CDR3 reads TGTGCCAGCAGTTTAATGGGACAAGAAAAACTGTTTTTT.

The genes are TRBV9 and TRBJ2-7, with TRBD1 matching over 7 bases. V lost 2 bases, J lost 1 base, and 6 bases stayed unmatched. From germline, CDR1 is SGDLS and CDR2 YYNGEE. This CDR3 comprises 15 residues. The CDR3 sequence: CASSVSGTASYEQYF. DNA of the CDR3: TGTGCCAGCAGCGTGTCCGGGACAGCGTCCTACGAGCAGTACTTC.

This sequence joins TRBV18 and TRBJ1-1, with D maybe TRBD1 (5 bases). Germline V lookup: CDR1 KGHSH, CDR2 LQKENI. The CDR3 consists of 14 residues. V lost 3 bases, J lost 5 bases, and 13 bases lay in between. The CDR3 loop is CASSPRVSGTEAFF. DNA for the CDR3: TGTGCCAGCTCACCCAGGGTGTCGGGGACTGAAGCTTTCTTT.

The J gene is TRBJ2-5, the V gene TRBV18; no clear D. CDR3 length equals 12 residues. Deletions cut 5 bases from V and 2 bases from J, with 6 bases between. The germline CDR1 and CDR2 sequences are KGHSH and LQKENI. This chain's CDR3 is CASSGFQETQYF. CDR3 sequence (DNA): TGTGCCAGCTCAGGTTTTCAAGAGACCCAGTACTTC.

This sequence joins TRBV9 and TRBJ2-7; tentatively, D is TRBD1 (6 bases). This CDR3 is 15 amino acids long. Germline V CDR1 and CDR2: SGDLS, YYNGEE. V was cut by 4 bases and J by 5 bases, with 19 bases left in between. CDR3 nucleotide sequence: TGTGCCAGCAGCCCGCGGCCTGACAGGCCCAACGAGCAGTACTTC. It specifies CASSPRPDRPNEQYF.

The chain has TRBV6-5 and TRBJ1-2; no clear D gene. V was clipped by 10 bases and J by 4 bases, with 19 bases between them. Germline CDR1 reads MNHEY; CDR2 reads SVGAGI. This CDR3 comprises 14 residues. The CDR3 protein is CATTTSRLVYGYTF. CDR3 nucleotides: TGTGCCACCACCACAAGCCGTCTCGTCTATGGCTACACCTTC.

The J gene is TRBJ2-1, the V gene TRBV11-3, with 14 bases identical to TRBD2. Germline loops: CDR1 SGHNT, CDR2 YENEEA. V shed 7 bases, J shed 0 bases, and the junction held 11 bases outside the gene matches. CDR3 length: 19 residues. The CDR3: CASTSPTSGRGSSYNEQFF. The CDR3 DNA reads as TGTGCCAGCACTTCTCCGACTAGCGGGAGGGGCAGCTCCTACAATGAGCAGTTCTTC.

This chain links TRBV11-2 with TRBJ2-5; 9 positions match TRBD2. CDR3 length: 13 residues. In germline, CDR1 is SGHAT, CDR2 FQNNGV. The junction had 1 base not matched to a gene; V was cut back by 3 bases and J by 5 bases. This CDR3 is CASSFGTSETQYF. CDR3 sequence (DNA): TGTGCCAGCAGCTTTGGGACTAGCGAGACCCAGTACTTC.

The CDR3 nucleotides are TGTGCCAGTAGTATAGATCCGGGACAGGGGTATTCACCCCTCCACTTT. Its protein product is CASSIDPGQGYSPLHF. The chain links TRBV19 to TRBJ1-6; 10 bases fit TRBD1. Losses at the gene ends were 0 bases for V and 8 bases for J; bases not matched to a gene: 4. CDR3 length: 16 amino acids. Per germline, CDR1 LNHDA and CDR2 SQIVND (reference sequence).

The chain has TRBV6-2 or TRBV6-3 and TRBJ2-7; 8 bases line up with TRBD1. This CDR3 is built from 17 residues. CDR1 MNHEY and CDR2 SVGEGT come from the germline V gene. J lost 3 bases, V lost 2 bases, and 12 bases had no gene match. CDR3 protein: CASSYRRGRISDYEQYF. The CDR3 nucleotides are TGTGCCAGCAGTTACCGCAGGGGGCGTATTTCAGACTACGAGCAGTACTTC.

This clone was detected only a few times. This chain connects TRBV29-1 to TRBJ2-7, with D possibly being TRBD1 or TRBD2 (6 bases each). CDR1 SQVTM and CDR2 ANQGSEA come from the germline V gene. The length of the CDR3 is 12 residues. Trimming shortened V by 7 bases and J by 7 bases, and 17 bases separated the two germline ends. The CDR3 loop is CSAEGGSREQYF. The CDR3 DNA reads TGCAGCGCTGAGGGGGGATCTCGAGAGCAGTACTTC.

This chain connects TRBV10-3 to TRBJ2-3; D unresolved. The CDR3 runs 14 residues. Looked up from germline, CDR1 is ENHRY and CDR2 is SYGVKD. V shed 3 bases and J shed 2 bases, with 9 bases lying between them. CDR3 in amino acids: CAISEGLATDTQYF. The CDR3 DNA is TGTGCCATCAGTGAAGGGCTGGCCACAGATACGCAGTATTTT.

This chain links TRBV3-1 (or the pseudogene TRBV3-2) with TRBJ2-1, with D possibly called TRBD1 or TRBD2 (5 bases each). Per germline, CDR1 LGHDT and CDR2 YNNKEL (reference sequence). The CDR3 covers 17 residues. Between the trimmed V and J ends, which lost 0 bases and 5 bases, there was a span of 17 bases. The CDR3 bases are TGTGCCAGCAGCCAAGATCGGGGCACAGGTGCACACAATGAGCAGTTCTTC. Translating it yields CASSQDRGTGAHNEQFF.

The V call is TRBV30, the J call TRBJ1-1; D gene ambiguous. Germline V gene data show CDR1 as GTSNPN and CDR2 as SVGIG (reference sequence). V was trimmed by 0 bases and J by 5 bases, leaving 16 bases between them. The CDR3 has 15 residues. CDR3: CAWSVNPVFGTEAFF. The CDR3 DNA reads as TGTGCCTGGAGTGTAAATCCAGTTTTTGGTACTGAAGCTTTCTTT.

A remark on this clone: Other DNA sequences in this specimen translate into the identical CDR3. The rearrangement uses TRBV5-1 and TRBJ2-1, with 13 nucleotides matching TRBD2. The CDR3 has 15 residues. Germline V gene lookup returns CDR1 SGHRS and CDR2 YFSETQ. V trimming: 4 bases; J trimming: 7 bases; junction bases outside the gene matches: 5. The CDR3: CASSLGLAGVNEQFF. DNA for the CDR3: TGCGCCAGCAGCCTCGGACTAGCGGGAGTTAATGAGCAGTTCTTC. The variable domain in full, completed from reference TRBV5-1 and TRBJ2-1, reads KAGVTQTPRYLIKTRGQQVTLSCSPISGHRSVSWYQQTPGQGLQFLFEYFSETQRNKGNFPGRFSGRQFSNSRSEMNVSTLELGDSALYLCASSLGLAGVNEQFFGPGTRLTVL.

The rearrangement links TRBV3-1 (or the pseudogene TRBV3-2) to TRBJ2-1; 13 bases fit TRBD2. In germline, CDR1 is LGHDT, CDR2 YNNKEL (reference sequence). There are 15 residues in the CDR3. J gave up 6 bases and V 2 bases, and 1 base lay outside the gene matches. CDR3 in DNA: TGTGCCAGCAGCCAACGACTAGCGGGGGGCAATGAGCAGTTCTTC. It specifies CASSQRLAGGNEQFF.

This clone occurred once. V and J are TRBV2 and TRBJ2-1, with 8 nucleotides matching TRBD2. With 4 bases clipped from V and 2 bases from J, the junction kept 1 base outside the gene matches. The CDR3 is 14 residues long. Germline loops: CDR1 SNHLY, CDR2 FYNNEI. The CDR3 spells CASSVAGTYNEQFF. In DNA form, the CDR3 reads TGTGCCAGCAGTGTAGCGGGAACCTACAATGAGCAGTTCTTC.